The T cell receptor (beta chain) described here comes from a study of cytomegalovirus exposure and HLA in healthy donors. PCR primers comprised 60 Vbeta and 13 Jbeta primers. Sequenced by immunoSEQ multiplex PCR; TCRdb stores in-frame clones only, minus some. The data contain roughly 200,000 clones, roughly 76% of them seen just once; the ten biggest clones take up 2% to 2.5%. Looked up from germline, CDR1 is ENHRY and CDR2 is SYGVKD. This CDR3 has 14 residues. The V gene lost 11 bases and the J gene lost 4 bases, with 21 bases spanning the gap. The chain is built from TRBV10-3 and TRBJ2-7; a weak D match, TRBD2 (5 bases). The receptor was derived from a woman aged 25 to 39 in good health and CMV-seropositive. Sequenced input: PBMCs. Here the CDR3 DNA reads TGTGCCCTTAGCGACGGGTCTTCATTTTACGAGCAGTACTTC. Its translation: CALSDGSSFYEQYF.